Included here is one TCR beta chain sequence, with context. In the original workflow: How many nucleated cells were present was estimated from reference gene primer amplification. TCRdb's table, derived via immunoSEQ multiplex PCR, lists solely in-frame clones and lacks some. That table furnishes V, J and clone size, whereas the DNA furnished D and trimming. The repertoire consists of approximately 260,000 clones, with roughly 82% occurring once and the leading ten covering under 5.5%. The CDR3 loop spans 17 amino acids. Unmatched junction bases numbered 4, after V lost 5 bases and J lost 0 bases. Germline-derived CDR1 and CDR2 are KGHSH and LQKENI. The sample comes from a study of blood T cell repertoires in COVID-19. Study-level information: COVID-19 samples collected from the United States, Italy and Spain covered acute and convalescent phases.

The sequence derives from a woman older than 75 with active or convalescent COVID-19. The chain combines TRBV18 with TRBJ2-2, with 12 bases identical to TRBD2. The sequenced sample consisted of peripheral blood. CDR3 in amino acids: CASSGLAGNANTGELFF. CDR3 coding DNA: TGTGCCAGCTCAGGACTAGCGGGAAACGCGAACACCGGGGAGCTGTTTTTT.